Listed below are T cell receptor beta chains from one sample, sequenced in a study of response to subunit inactivated influenza vaccine. TCRdb re-called the RT-PCR reads with MiXCR, one entry per CDR3 protein. The table shows about 520,000 distinct CDR3 sequences, with roughly 7.6% occurring only once. Material: PBMCs from blood, obtained approximately 25 months after vaccination. These receptors were obtained from a man between 45 and 75 years old who received an inactivated influenza vaccine. Each CDR3 is given with its conserved first and last residue. The order of the fields is clone size, D gene, J gene, V gene, CDR3 DNA, CDR3 protein. The D gene is left open where the match is weak. Expanded clones are given a class, and other clones once, few, many or no size at all.

clone_size: few; d_call: -; j_call: TRBJ2-7; v_call: TRBV7-2; cdr3_nt: TGTGCCAGCAGTTTCAGAGAAAGGGACGAGCAGTACTTC; cdr3_aa: CASSFRERDEQYF
clone_size: many; d_call: TRBD1; j_call: TRBJ2-1; v_call: TRBV7-2; cdr3_nt: TGTGCCAGCAGCCTCGACAGGGGGATCTACAATGAGCAGTTCTTC; cdr3_aa: CASSLDRGIYNEQFF
clone_size: few; d_call: -; j_call: TRBJ2-7; v_call: TRBV7-2; cdr3_nt: TGTGCCAGCAGCTTTCTGCCCGGGGGTTCTAGGGTGCAGTACTTC; cdr3_aa: CASSFLPGGSRVQYF
clone_size: -; d_call: -; j_call: TRBJ1-5; v_call: TRBV20-1; cdr3_nt: TGCAGTGCTATGGACAGAGTTAACCAGCCCCAGCATTTT; cdr3_aa: CSAMDRVNQPQHF
clone_size: few; d_call: TRBD1; j_call: TRBJ2-5; v_call: TRBV20-1; cdr3_nt: TGCAGTGCCAAGACAGGGGGCGAGACCCAGTACTTC; cdr3_aa: CSAKTGGETQYF
clone_size: many; d_call: TRBD1; j_call: TRBJ2-7; v_call: TRBV27; cdr3_nt: TGTGCCAGCATGGACCCGGGACAGGAGCAGTACTTC; cdr3_aa: CASMDPGQEQYF
clone_size: many; d_call: -; j_call: TRBJ1-1; v_call: TRBV4-3; cdr3_nt: TGCGCCAGCAGCCCCGGACATAACACTGAAGCTTTCTTT; cdr3_aa: CASSPGHNTEAFF
clone_size: few; d_call: -; j_call: TRBJ2-2; v_call: TRBV6-1; cdr3_nt: TGTGCCAGCAGTGACAGGGGGAACACCGGGGAGCTGTTTTTT; cdr3_aa: CASSDRGNTGELFF
clone_size: -; d_call: -; j_call: TRBJ2-3; v_call: TRBV3-1; cdr3_nt: TGTGCCAGCAGCCTGCAAAAATCCACAGATACGCAGTATTTT; cdr3_aa: CASSLQKSTDTQYF
clone_size: -; d_call: TRBD1; j_call: TRBJ1-3; v_call: TRBV2; cdr3_nt: TGTGCCAGCAGCTATGGACAGGTACCTGGAAACACCATATATTTT; cdr3_aa: CASSYGQVPGNTIYF
clone_size: many; d_call: -; j_call: TRBJ2-1; v_call: TRBV28; cdr3_nt: TGTGCCAGCAGTACCGCCGGGACTCTCGCCAATGAGCAGTTCTTC; cdr3_aa: CASSTAGTLANEQFF
clone_size: -; d_call: TRBD2; j_call: TRBJ2-7; v_call: TRBV6-2/TRBV6-3; cdr3_nt: TGTGCCAGCAGCAAAACCGGACTAGTCTACGAGCAGTACTTC; cdr3_aa: CASSKTGLVYEQYF
clone_size: few; d_call: -; j_call: TRBJ1-5; v_call: TRBV20-1; cdr3_nt: TGCAGTGCTAGAGAAGCTGGGGGTTTTAGCAATCAGCCCCAGCATTTT; cdr3_aa: CSAREAGGFSNQPQHF
clone_size: many; d_call: TRBD1; j_call: TRBJ2-7; v_call: TRBV5-1; cdr3_nt: TGCGCCAGCAGAAGACAGGGACGATCCTACGAGCAGTACTTC; cdr3_aa: CASRRQGRSYEQYF
clone_size: -; d_call: TRBD1; j_call: TRBJ1-2; v_call: TRBV15; cdr3_nt: TGTGCCACCAGCGGCGGACAGGGGGCGCTGACTGGGTATGGCTACACCTTC; cdr3_aa: CATSGGQGALTGYGYTF
clone_size: -; d_call: -; j_call: TRBJ1-2; v_call: TRBV12-3/TRBV12-4; cdr3_nt: TGTGCCAGCAGGGCACGCGGGGGGTTTAACTATGGCTACACCTTC; cdr3_aa: CASRARGGFNYGYTF
clone_size: -; d_call: TRBD1; j_call: TRBJ2-7; v_call: TRBV5-1; cdr3_nt: TGCGCCAGCAGCTTACCCGGAGGGACAGGGTCCGAGCAGTACTTC; cdr3_aa: CASSLPGGTGSEQYF
clone_size: -; d_call: -; j_call: TRBJ1-2; v_call: TRBV20-1; cdr3_nt: TGCAGTGCTAGAGATTTTCTAAGGGAAGATAAGGGCTACACCTTC; cdr3_aa: CSARDFLREDKGYTF
clone_size: few; d_call: TRBD2; j_call: TRBJ2-2; v_call: TRBV6-5; cdr3_nt: TGTGCCAGCAGTTACTCGGCTAGCGGGAACACCGGGGAGCTGTTTTTT; cdr3_aa: CASSYSASGNTGELFF
clone_size: few; d_call: -; j_call: TRBJ1-5; v_call: TRBV15; cdr3_nt: TGTGCCACCCAGGCGGACGGGGTCAAGGGTAGTCCTAACAATCAGCCCCAGCATTTT; cdr3_aa: CATQADGVKGSPNNQPQHF
clone_size: few; d_call: TRBD2; j_call: TRBJ2-1; v_call: TRBV6-5; cdr3_nt: TGTGCCAGCAGTCGCTCGGGAGGAGATCAAAACAATGAGCAGTTCTTC; cdr3_aa: CASSRSGGDQNNEQFF
clone_size: many; d_call: -; j_call: TRBJ1-1; v_call: TRBV14; cdr3_nt: TGTGCCAGCAGCCTCCTATCCGGGACGAACACTGAAGCTTTCTTT; cdr3_aa: CASSLLSGTNTEAFF
clone_size: -; d_call: TRBD1; j_call: TRBJ2-7; v_call: TRBV20-1; cdr3_nt: TGCAGTGCTAGAGATCCGCGAGGACAGGGCTACGAGCAGTACTTC; cdr3_aa: CSARDPRGQGYEQYF
clone_size: many; d_call: -; j_call: TRBJ2-7; v_call: TRBV5-1; cdr3_nt: TGCGCCAGCAGCCCTACCTACGAGGATTTAGGGAGAGAGCAGTACTTC; cdr3_aa: CASSPTYEDLGREQYF
clone_size: -; d_call: -; j_call: TRBJ2-3; v_call: TRBV6-1; cdr3_nt: TGTGCCAGCAGCAAGAGGGGGAGGGGAGATACGCAGTATTTT; cdr3_aa: CASSKRGRGDTQYF
clone_size: few; d_call: -; j_call: TRBJ1-1; v_call: TRBV5-6; cdr3_nt: TGTGCCAGCGGCCGGGGGGGGACGGGTGAAGCTTTCTTT; cdr3_aa: CASGRGGTGEAFF
clone_size: few; d_call: TRBD2; j_call: TRBJ2-3; v_call: TRBV6-2/TRBV6-3; cdr3_nt: TGTGCCAGCAGTTACGTGGCTGGTTTGAGCGGGGGATCCACAGATACGCAGTATTTT; cdr3_aa: CASSYVAGLSGGSTDTQYF
clone_size: -; d_call: -; j_call: TRBJ2-7; v_call: TRBV12-3/TRBV12-4; cdr3_nt: TGTGCCAGCAGTTTATTCCCATTCACGACCGAGCAGTACTTC; cdr3_aa: CASSLFPFTTEQYF
clone_size: -; d_call: TRBD2; j_call: TRBJ2-6; v_call: TRBV12-3/TRBV12-4; cdr3_nt: TGTGCCAGCAGGGACGGGACTAGCTTCTCTGGGGCCAACGTCCTGACTTTC; cdr3_aa: CASRDGTSFSGANVLTF
clone_size: few; d_call: TRBD1; j_call: TRBJ2-2; v_call: TRBV7-3; cdr3_nt: TGTGCCAGCAGCTTAAGTTTAAGCCGGATGACAGGGGAGTTGGCCGGGGAGCTGTTTTTT; cdr3_aa: CASSLSLSRMTGELAGELFF
clone_size: few; d_call: -; j_call: TRBJ1-5; v_call: TRBV25-1; cdr3_nt: TGTGCCAGCAGTGGACTCTATAGCAATCAGCCCCAGCATTTT; cdr3_aa: CASSGLYSNQPQHF
clone_size: -; d_call: TRBD1; j_call: TRBJ1-6; v_call: TRBV12-3/TRBV12-4; cdr3_nt: TGTGCCAGCACCTTTCCGGACAGGGTTTCACCCCTCCACTTT; cdr3_aa: CASTFPDRVSPLHF
clone_size: -; d_call: TRBD1; j_call: TRBJ2-3; v_call: TRBV10-3; cdr3_nt: TGTGCCATCAGTGAGGGGACAGGGGGTGCAGATACGCAGTATTTT; cdr3_aa: CAISEGTGGADTQYF
clone_size: -; d_call: -; j_call: TRBJ2-1; v_call: TRBV6-1; cdr3_nt: TGTGCCTCCCAGGTGGGCAGGGGTTACGGTGAGCAGTTCTTC; cdr3_aa: CASQVGRGYGEQFF
clone_size: -; d_call: TRBD2; j_call: TRBJ2-5; v_call: TRBV28; cdr3_nt: TGTGCCAGCAGTTTAATTACGGGAGGGCCTTACGAGACCCAGTACTTC; cdr3_aa: CASSLITGGPYETQYF
clone_size: many; d_call: -; j_call: TRBJ2-1; v_call: TRBV12-3/TRBV12-4; cdr3_nt: TGTGCCAGCAGTTTATCGGAGGGTAGGAATGAGCAGTTCTTC; cdr3_aa: CASSLSEGRNEQFF
clone_size: few; d_call: TRBD1; j_call: TRBJ1-1; v_call: TRBV3-1; cdr3_nt: TGTGCCAGCAGCCAAGGGGACAGGGAAGCTTTCTTT; cdr3_aa: CASSQGDREAFF
clone_size: few; d_call: -; j_call: TRBJ2-2; v_call: TRBV29-1; cdr3_nt: TGCAGCGTTCGGCTGACTCGTAACACCGGGGAGCTGTTTTTT; cdr3_aa: CSVRLTRNTGELFF
clone_size: once; d_call: TRBD2; j_call: TRBJ2-1; v_call: TRBV6-1; cdr3_nt: TGTGCCAGCTCAGGACTAGCGGTTTACGATGAGCAGTTCTTC; cdr3_aa: CASSGLAVYDEQFF
clone_size: -; d_call: -; j_call: TRBJ1-5; v_call: TRBV4-2; cdr3_nt: TGTGCCAGCAGCCAAGATCTGGGGGTCAATCAGCCCCAGCATTTT; cdr3_aa: CASSQDLGVNQPQHF
clone_size: many; d_call: -; j_call: TRBJ2-5; v_call: TRBV5-1; cdr3_nt: TGCGCCAGCAGCTTCGGGACGGAAGAGACCCAGTACTTC; cdr3_aa: CASSFGTEETQYF
clone_size: few; d_call: TRBD2; j_call: TRBJ2-1; v_call: TRBV6-2/TRBV6-3; cdr3_nt: TGTGCCAGCAGCCACGGGGGACTAGCGGGAGTAGGCTCCTACAATGAGCAGTTCTTC; cdr3_aa: CASSHGGLAGVGSYNEQFF
clone_size: many; d_call: -; j_call: TRBJ2-1; v_call: TRBV5-1; cdr3_nt: TGCGCCAGCAGCCTGACGTCAGGGTTACCCCCCAACAATGAGCAGTTCTTC; cdr3_aa: CASSLTSGLPPNNEQFF
clone_size: many; d_call: -; j_call: TRBJ1-4; v_call: TRBV11-1; cdr3_nt: TGTGCCAGCAGCCGTATTGGACACCCTTCGAAACTGTTTTTT; cdr3_aa: CASSRIGHPSKLFF
clone_size: few; d_call: TRBD1; j_call: TRBJ2-7; v_call: TRBV2; cdr3_nt: TGTGCCAGCAGTGAGGGGGTGGACAGGGGAGACTACGAGCAGTACTTC; cdr3_aa: CASSEGVDRGDYEQYF
clone_size: -; d_call: TRBD2; j_call: TRBJ2-3; v_call: TRBV6-1; cdr3_nt: TGTGCCAGCAGTGAGAGACTAGCGGGGAGCACAGATACGCAGTATTTT; cdr3_aa: CASSERLAGSTDTQYF
clone_size: few; d_call: -; j_call: TRBJ1-1; v_call: TRBV6-1; cdr3_nt: TGTGCCAGCATTCCTTACGAGGGAGCTGAAGCTTTCTTT; cdr3_aa: CASIPYEGAEAFF
clone_size: few; d_call: TRBD2; j_call: TRBJ2-2; v_call: TRBV2; cdr3_nt: TGTGCCAGCGCCCTAGCGGCCACCTTCGCCGGGGAGCTGTTTTTT; cdr3_aa: CASALAATFAGELFF
clone_size: many; d_call: TRBD2; j_call: TRBJ2-5; v_call: TRBV20-1; cdr3_nt: TGCAGTGCTCGCCCGCGGACTAGCGGGTTGACTCAAGAGACCCAGTACTTC; cdr3_aa: CSARPRTSGLTQETQYF
clone_size: -; d_call: -; j_call: TRBJ1-1; v_call: TRBV4-1; cdr3_nt: TGCGCCAGCAGCCAAGATCCTAGGGGGAACACTGAAGCTTTCTTT; cdr3_aa: CASSQDPRGNTEAFF
clone_size: many; d_call: TRBD1; j_call: TRBJ1-6; v_call: TRBV30; cdr3_nt: TGTGCCTGGAGTATGTCTGGGACAGGGGTACGGTCACCCCTCCACTTT; cdr3_aa: CAWSMSGTGVRSPLHF
clone_size: -; d_call: -; j_call: TRBJ2-1; v_call: TRBV27; cdr3_nt: TGTGCCAGCAGTTTCGGGTTCTTAGATGAGCAGTTCTTC; cdr3_aa: CASSFGFLDEQFF
clone_size: -; d_call: TRBD1; j_call: TRBJ2-6; v_call: TRBV15; cdr3_nt: TGTGCCACCAGCAGAACAGGGGCGGGGGCCAACGTCCTGACTTTC; cdr3_aa: CATSRTGAGANVLTF
clone_size: many; d_call: TRBD1; j_call: TRBJ2-2; v_call: TRBV25-1; cdr3_nt: TGTGCCAGCGGCAGCCAGACAGGGCCCACCGGGGAGCTGTTTTTT; cdr3_aa: CASGSQTGPTGELFF
clone_size: many; d_call: TRBD2; j_call: TRBJ2-7; v_call: TRBV10-3; cdr3_nt: TGTGCCATCAGTGAGTCAGGGACTAGGTACGAGCAGTACTTC; cdr3_aa: CAISESGTRYEQYF
clone_size: many; d_call: -; j_call: TRBJ2-1; v_call: TRBV29-1; cdr3_nt: TGCAGCGTTGAGGGCAGACTCAGCAATGAGCAGTTCTTC; cdr3_aa: CSVEGRLSNEQFF
clone_size: -; d_call: TRBD2; j_call: TRBJ2-7; v_call: TRBV12-3/TRBV12-4; cdr3_nt: TGTGCCAGCAGTATAGAGGCGGGGGGGACCTACGAGCAGTACTTC; cdr3_aa: CASSIEAGGTYEQYF